This TCR beta chain comes out of a study of T-cell reconstitution after alpha-beta-depleted transplantation in children. This clonotype was seen ten or more times. Germline V CDR1 and CDR2: MGHRA, YSYEKL. The CDR3 covers 15 residues. Between the trimmed V and J ends, which lost 1 base and 0 bases, there was a span of 7 bases. Construction of the TCRbeta library involved unique molecular identifiers. MiXCR was run by TCRdb on the PCR reads, yielding one entry per CDR3 protein. The sample shows around 78,000 distinct CDR3 sequences, approximately 7.3% of them seen only once. This clonotype was sampled from a human donor who donated a stem cell graft to a child with acute lymphoblastic leukemia. Sequenced here: PBMCs from the stem cell graft donor, sampled from the stem cell graft. V is TRBV4-1 and J is TRBJ2-1; D unclear. In nucleotides, the CDR3 is TGCGCCAGCAGCCAAGTGGCAAGCTCCTACAATGAGCAGTTCTTC. Its translation: CASSQVASSYNEQFF.